This is a list of T cell receptor beta chains from one sample in a study of blood T cells in healthy people across ages. TCRdb re-analysed the 5' RACE reads in MiXCR, keeping a single row per CDR3 protein. The sample shows over 1,500,000 distinct CDR3 sequences, 30% to 40% of them seen only once. Sequences were obtained from blood. The receptors were sampled from a human donor in good health. Each CDR3 is given with its conserved first and last residue. Each record gives: CDR3 DNA, CDR3 protein, V gene, clone size, D gene, J gene. A D gene is named only where the DNA matches it firmly. Some rows have no size entry. The others give once, few or many, or a class for an expanded clone.

cdr3_nt: TGTGCCAGCAGTTCCGGGACAGGGGTCTGGAGCGCTGAAGCTTTCTTT; cdr3_aa: CASSSGTGVWSAEAFF; v_call: TRBV14; clone_size: many; d_call: TRBD1; j_call: TRBJ1-1
cdr3_nt: TGTGCCAGCAGCTTCGAAACCGGGGAGCTGTTTTTT; cdr3_aa: CASSFETGELFF; v_call: TRBV5-5; clone_size: .; d_call: .; j_call: TRBJ2-2
cdr3_nt: TGTGCCAGCAGTTTTCGACAGGGCGGCGGCTGCACCTTC; cdr3_aa: CASSFRQGGGCTF; v_call: TRBV28; clone_size: few; d_call: TRBD1; j_call: TRBJ1-2
cdr3_nt: TGTGCCAGCAGTTTAGGCCTTGAGACATTTTATGGCTACACCTTC; cdr3_aa: CASSLGLETFYGYTF; v_call: TRBV12-3/TRBV12-4; clone_size: few; d_call: .; j_call: TRBJ1-2
cdr3_nt: TGTGCCAGCAGTCCGGGGGCGGTTACCTACTATGGCTACACCTTC; cdr3_aa: CASSPGAVTYYGYTF; v_call: TRBV12-3/TRBV12-4; clone_size: .; d_call: .; j_call: TRBJ1-2
cdr3_nt: TGCAGCGCCCGGACCGATTACAATGAGCAGTTCTTC; cdr3_aa: CSARTDYNEQFF; v_call: TRBV29-1; clone_size: .; d_call: .; j_call: TRBJ2-1
cdr3_nt: TGTGCCAGCGGAGGGGACGATGAGCAGTTCTTC; cdr3_aa: CASGGDDEQFF; v_call: TRBV7-9; clone_size: .; d_call: .; j_call: TRBJ2-1
cdr3_nt: TGTGCCAGCAGCACCCGGTCGGGGGGCTCTTACAATGAGCAGTTCTTC; cdr3_aa: CASSTRSGGSYNEQFF; v_call: TRBV7-2; clone_size: .; d_call: .; j_call: TRBJ2-1
cdr3_nt: TGTGCCAGCAGCGTAGGGAGGGACCGGCTTAACTATGGCTACACCTTC; cdr3_aa: CASSVGRDRLNYGYTF; v_call: TRBV9; clone_size: .; d_call: .; j_call: TRBJ1-2
cdr3_nt: TGTGCCAGCAGCTTAAACCCCTTCCGTACGGGGGCGAACACTGAAGCTTTCTTT; cdr3_aa: CASSLNPFRTGANTEAFF; v_call: TRBV7-3; clone_size: .; d_call: .; j_call: TRBJ1-1
cdr3_nt: TGTGCCAGCGGTTTATTCACCCGCTACGAGCAGTACTTC; cdr3_aa: CASGLFTRYEQYF; v_call: TRBV27; clone_size: .; d_call: .; j_call: TRBJ2-7
cdr3_nt: TGCGCCAGCAGCCTCCATCCCCCACAGGGGGCGGAAGGCTACACCTTC; cdr3_aa: CASSLHPPQGAEGYTF; v_call: TRBV4-1; clone_size: .; d_call: TRBD1; j_call: TRBJ1-2
cdr3_nt: TGTGCCAGCAGCTCCGAGGGGGGTTACAATGAGCAGTTCTTC; cdr3_aa: CASSSEGGYNEQFF; v_call: TRBV7-3; clone_size: .; d_call: .; j_call: TRBJ2-1
cdr3_nt: TGTGCCAGCAACCGCGGGGGCCATTCAGATACGCAGTATTTT; cdr3_aa: CASNRGGHSDTQYF; v_call: TRBV9; clone_size: few; d_call: .; j_call: TRBJ2-3
cdr3_nt: TGTGCCAGCAGCTCATTAATCCGGGACTACCAAGAGACCCAGTACTTC; cdr3_aa: CASSSLIRDYQETQYF; v_call: TRBV5-5; clone_size: few; d_call: .; j_call: TRBJ2-5
cdr3_nt: TGTGCCAGCAGCGTAAACTGGGCGGGGGCCCAAGAGACCCAGTACTTC; cdr3_aa: CASSVNWAGAQETQYF; v_call: TRBV9; clone_size: .; d_call: .; j_call: TRBJ2-5
cdr3_nt: TGTGCCAGCAGCATCATAGCGGGGGCCGCCTACAATGAGCAGTTCTTC; cdr3_aa: CASSIIAGAAYNEQFF; v_call: TRBV7-6; clone_size: .; d_call: TRBD2; j_call: TRBJ2-1
cdr3_nt: TGTGCCAGCAGCAAAGCCCGGGACCCAGATGGGGGTTCCTATGGCTACACCTTC; cdr3_aa: CASSKARDPDGGSYGYTF; v_call: TRBV21-1; clone_size: few; d_call: .; j_call: TRBJ1-2
cdr3_nt: TGTGCCAGCAGCCAAGTTAGCCCGGGCGATGGCTACACCTTC; cdr3_aa: CASSQVSPGDGYTF; v_call: TRBV4-2; clone_size: once; d_call: .; j_call: TRBJ1-2
cdr3_nt: TGCAGTGCTAGTCCTGTCTCGGGAGGGTCTAGAGAAAAACTGTTTTTT; cdr3_aa: CSASPVSGGSREKLFF; v_call: TRBV20-1; clone_size: .; d_call: .; j_call: TRBJ1-4
cdr3_nt: TGTGCCAGCGACTACTCGAATGAGCAGTTCTTC; cdr3_aa: CASDYSNEQFF; v_call: TRBV2; clone_size: .; d_call: .; j_call: TRBJ2-1
cdr3_nt: TGTGCTAGTGGTTCGCGGCTAGCGGGGGTAAACAATGAGCAGTTCTTC; cdr3_aa: CASGSRLAGVNNEQFF; v_call: TRBV12-5; clone_size: few; d_call: TRBD2; j_call: TRBJ2-1
cdr3_nt: TGTGCCAGCAGGCCCGAAAACCGGGACAGGGTTAGAGTGGCTGAAGAGACCCAGTACTTC; cdr3_aa: CASRPENRDRVRVAEETQYF; v_call: TRBV5-5; clone_size: .; d_call: TRBD1; j_call: TRBJ2-5
cdr3_nt: TGTGCCAGCGGCCCCACCCTACACTACGAGCAGTACTTC; cdr3_aa: CASGPTLHYEQYF; v_call: TRBV9; clone_size: .; d_call: .; j_call: TRBJ2-7
cdr3_nt: TGTGCCAGCAGGGGAAGGGGGGGGTGGACTGAAGCTTTCTTT; cdr3_aa: CASRGRGGWTEAFF; v_call: TRBV7-6; clone_size: .; d_call: .; j_call: TRBJ1-1
cdr3_nt: TGCAGTGCTTATAAGGAGTGGGGGCGAAATGAGCAGTTCTTC; cdr3_aa: CSAYKEWGRNEQFF; v_call: TRBV20-1; clone_size: .; d_call: .; j_call: TRBJ2-1
cdr3_nt: TGTGCCAGCAGCTTAGGAGGGGGCCCCCAGGGCGAGCAGTACTTC; cdr3_aa: CASSLGGGPQGEQYF; v_call: TRBV7-6; clone_size: .; d_call: TRBD1; j_call: TRBJ2-7
cdr3_nt: TGCAGTGCTAGGCACCGGGACAGTTATGGCTACACCTTC; cdr3_aa: CSARHRDSYGYTF; v_call: TRBV20-1; clone_size: once; d_call: TRBD1; j_call: TRBJ1-2
cdr3_nt: TGCAGTGTTGCAAGACAGGGTGAGGATGGCTACACCTTC; cdr3_aa: CSVARQGEDGYTF; v_call: TRBV20-1; clone_size: few; d_call: TRBD1; j_call: TRBJ1-2
cdr3_nt: TGCAGCGCTGCCTTTCCACTGGAACCGTATTTT; cdr3_aa: CSAAFPLEPYF; v_call: TRBV29-1; clone_size: .; d_call: .; j_call: TRBJ2-3
cdr3_nt: TGTGCCAGCACTACTGCATACAGGGTATCCTACAATGAGCAGTTCTTC; cdr3_aa: CASTTAYRVSYNEQFF; v_call: TRBV12-3/TRBV12-4; clone_size: .; d_call: .; j_call: TRBJ2-1
cdr3_nt: TGTGCCACCAGTGATTCCCTCGAGGACAGGGACTATGGCTACACCTTC; cdr3_aa: CATSDSLEDRDYGYTF; v_call: TRBV24-1; clone_size: .; d_call: TRBD1; j_call: TRBJ1-2
cdr3_nt: TGCAGTGCTTCCCTCGCAGTGGAGAATTCACCCATCCACTTT; cdr3_aa: CSASLAVENSPIHF; v_call: TRBV20-1; clone_size: .; d_call: .; j_call: TRBJ1-6